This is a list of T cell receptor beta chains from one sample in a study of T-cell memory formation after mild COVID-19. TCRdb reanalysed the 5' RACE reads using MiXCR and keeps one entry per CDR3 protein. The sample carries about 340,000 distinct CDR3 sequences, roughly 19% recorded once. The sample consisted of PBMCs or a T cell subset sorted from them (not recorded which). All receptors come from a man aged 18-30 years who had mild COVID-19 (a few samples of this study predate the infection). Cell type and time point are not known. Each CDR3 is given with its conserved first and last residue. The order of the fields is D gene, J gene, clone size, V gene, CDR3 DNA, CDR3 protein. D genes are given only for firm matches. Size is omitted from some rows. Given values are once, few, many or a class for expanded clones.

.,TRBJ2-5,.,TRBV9,TGTGCCAGCAGCGGATACTCGCTCCGGGGGACCCAGTACTTC,CASSGYSLRGTQYF
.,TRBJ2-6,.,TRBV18,TGTGCCAGATCACCACCGAGGGCAGGGGCCAACGTCCTGACTTTC,CARSPPRAGANVLTF
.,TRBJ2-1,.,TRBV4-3,TGCGCCAGCAGCCAAGAGGGCCCAGTCAATGAGCAGTTCTTC,CASSQEGPVNEQFF
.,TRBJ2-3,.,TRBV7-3,TGTGCCAGCAGCTCCCATGACAGTCGCACAGATACGCAGTATTTT,CASSSHDSRTDTQYF
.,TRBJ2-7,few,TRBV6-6,TGTGCCAGCAGTTACTCGGTCAGGATCAACTACGAGCAGTACTTC,CASSYSVRINYEQYF
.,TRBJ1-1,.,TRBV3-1,TGTGCCAGCAGCCCCCGGCCGGGGGGCACTGAAGCTTTCTTT,CASSPRPGGTEAFF
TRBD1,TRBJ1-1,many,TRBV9,TGTGCCAGCAGCGCCGTCGACAGGGGTTGGACTGAAGCTTTCTTT,CASSAVDRGWTEAFF
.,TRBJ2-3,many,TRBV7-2,TGTGCCAGCAGCTTACGGCCCACAGATACGCAGTATTTT,CASSLRPTDTQYF
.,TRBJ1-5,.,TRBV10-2,TGCGCCAGCAGTGAGTTGGGGACTCGGTTATGGAATCAGCCCCAGCATTTT,CASSELGTRLWNQPQHF
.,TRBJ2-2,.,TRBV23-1,TGCGCCAGCAGTCAATCGTTCAGGGCGGGGACCGGGGAGCTGATTTTT,CASSQSFRAGTGELIF
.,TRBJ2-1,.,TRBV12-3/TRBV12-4,TGTGCCAGCAGTTTAGGTCTGAGCTCCTACAATGAGCAGTTCTTC,CASSLGLSSYNEQFF
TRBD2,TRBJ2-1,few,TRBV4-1,TGCGCCAGCAGCCCCGATAGCGGGGGAGACAATGAGCAGTTCTTC,CASSPDSGGDNEQFF
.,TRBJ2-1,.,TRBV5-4,TGTGCCAGCAGCTTGCAGTACGCTGAGCAGTTCTTC,CASSLQYAEQFF
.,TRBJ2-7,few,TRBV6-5,TGTGCCAGCAGTTACTCCGGGGGAAGGTACGAGCAGTACTTC,CASSYSGGRYEQYF
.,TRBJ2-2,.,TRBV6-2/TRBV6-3,TGTGCCAGCACCCAAGGCACCGGGGAGCTGTTTTTT,CASTQGTGELFF
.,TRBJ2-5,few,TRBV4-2,TGTGCCAGCAGCCAAGAGGGGGAGTGGGAGACCCAGTACTTC,CASSQEGEWETQYF
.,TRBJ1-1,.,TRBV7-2,TGTGCCAGCAGCGAAGTCGCGTTCACTGAAGCTTTCTTT,CASSEVAFTEAFF
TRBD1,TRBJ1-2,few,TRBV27,TGTGCCAGCAGTCCTGTTCGACAGGGTAGGGGCTACACCTTC,CASSPVRQGRGYTF
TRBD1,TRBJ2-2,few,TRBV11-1,TGTGCCAGCAGCTTAGACCTTAACAGGGGTGACACCGGGGAGCTGTTTTTT,CASSLDLNRGDTGELFF
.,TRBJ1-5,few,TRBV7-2,TGTGCCAGCAGCTCCAGGGTGGGCAATCAGCCCCAGCATTTT,CASSSRVGNQPQHF
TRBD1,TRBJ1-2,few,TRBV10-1,TGCGCCAGCAGTAACGGGACAGGGCCCTATGGCTACACCTTC,CASSNGTGPYGYTF
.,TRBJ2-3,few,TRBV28,TGTGCCAGCAGCTACCAGTGGCCGGGCACAGATACGCAGTATTTT,CASSYQWPGTDTQYF
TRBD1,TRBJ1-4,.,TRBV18,TGTGCCAGCTCATCGGACAGGGGGCGTGAAAAACTGTTTTTT,CASSSDRGREKLFF
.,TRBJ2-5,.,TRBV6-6,TGTGCCAGCAGTTACCTCCAACGAGCCCAAGAGACCCAGTACTTC,CASSYLQRAQETQYF
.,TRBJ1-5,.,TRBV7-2,TGTGCCAGCAGCTTATTCGGGACAAGCAATCAGCCCCAGCATTTT,CASSLFGTSNQPQHF
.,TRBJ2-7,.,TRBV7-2,TGTGCCAGCAGCTTAGCGCTTGGGGGACACGAGCAGTACTTC,CASSLALGGHEQYF
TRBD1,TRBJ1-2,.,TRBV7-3,TGTGCCAGCAGCTCCCAGGGAGGGGGCCGCGGTGGCTACACCTTC,CASSSQGGGRGGYTF
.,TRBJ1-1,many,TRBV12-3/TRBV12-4,TGTGCCAGCAGTTTCAGGTTGAATCCTGAAGCTTTCTTT,CASSFRLNPEAFF
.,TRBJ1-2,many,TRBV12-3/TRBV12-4,TGTGCCAGCAGTTCCCAGGTGGCTTACTATGGCTACACCTTC,CASSSQVAYYGYTF
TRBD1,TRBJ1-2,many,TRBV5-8,TGTGCCAGCAGCCCTAGACTCGACAGGGGCCGAGTTGCTAACTATGGCTACACCTTC,CASSPRLDRGRVANYGYTF
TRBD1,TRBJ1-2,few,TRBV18,TGTGCCAGCTCACCCCAACGACAGGGGAGAAACTATGGCTACACCTTC,CASSPQRQGRNYGYTF
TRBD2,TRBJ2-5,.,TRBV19,TGTGCCAGTAGGTTGACTAGCGGGGGCCAAGAGACCCAGTACTTC,CASRLTSGGQETQYF